This T cell receptor (beta chain) was found in a study of blood T cell repertoires in COVID-19. Overall study context: Acute and convalescent COVID-19 specimens originated in the United States, Italy and Spain. PBMCs, B-cell-depleted T cells, or T cells provided the cDNA or gDNA that made up the material.

Per germline, CDR1 SNHLY and CDR2 FYNNEI. The length of the CDR3 is 14 residues. The V and J ends lost 6 bases and 2 bases, in that order; junction bases with no gene match: 6. Authors' methods: Estimation of nucleated cell counts relied on the amplification of reference gene primers. The protocol was immunoSEQ multiplex PCR, while the TCRdb copy is restricted to in-frame clones and leaves out a portion. Clonal size and the V and J genes are those of that table, whereas D and trimming came from the DNA. The sample lists hundreds of thousands of clones; about 89% were seen once. The TCR comes from a woman aged 30 to 39 with acute or convalescent COVID-19. The chain links TRBV2 to TRBJ1-1; 7 nucleotides match TRBD1. Sequenced sample: peripheral blood. CDR3: CASSAGTDNTEAFF. Here the CDR3 DNA reads TGTGCCAGCAGCGCCGGGACAGATAACACTGAAGCTTTCTTT.